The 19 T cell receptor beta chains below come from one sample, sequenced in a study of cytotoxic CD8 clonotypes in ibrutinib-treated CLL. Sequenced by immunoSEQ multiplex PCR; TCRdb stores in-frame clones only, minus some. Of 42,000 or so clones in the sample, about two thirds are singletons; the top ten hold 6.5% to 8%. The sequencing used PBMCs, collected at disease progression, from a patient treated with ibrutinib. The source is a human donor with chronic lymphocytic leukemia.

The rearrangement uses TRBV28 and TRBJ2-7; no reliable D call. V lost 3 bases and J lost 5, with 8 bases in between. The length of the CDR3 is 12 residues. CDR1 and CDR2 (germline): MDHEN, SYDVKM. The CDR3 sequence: CASSFLQDEQYF. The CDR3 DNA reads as TGTGCCAGCAGTTTCCTTCAGGACGAGCAGTACTTC. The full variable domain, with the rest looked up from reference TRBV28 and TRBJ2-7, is DVKVTQSSRYLVKRTGEKVFLECVQDMDHENMFWYRQDPGLGLRLIYFSYDVKMKEKGDIPEGYSVSREKKERFSLILESASTNQTSMYLCASSFLQDEQYFGPGTRLTVT.

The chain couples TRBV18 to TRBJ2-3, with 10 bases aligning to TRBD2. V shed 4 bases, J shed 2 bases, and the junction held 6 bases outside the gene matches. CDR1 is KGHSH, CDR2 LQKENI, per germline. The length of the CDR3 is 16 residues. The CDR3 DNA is TGTGCCAGCTCACTCGCAGCGGGAGGGAACACAGATACGCAGTATTTT. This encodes CASSLAAGGNTDTQYF.

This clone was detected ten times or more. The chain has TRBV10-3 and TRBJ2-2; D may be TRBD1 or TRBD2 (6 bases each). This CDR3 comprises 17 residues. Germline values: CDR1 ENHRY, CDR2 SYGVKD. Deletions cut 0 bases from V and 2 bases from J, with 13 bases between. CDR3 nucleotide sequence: TGTGCCATCAGTGAGTCTGGTGGGGGGCGAAACACCGGGGAGCTGTTTTTT. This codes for CAISESGGGRNTGELFF.

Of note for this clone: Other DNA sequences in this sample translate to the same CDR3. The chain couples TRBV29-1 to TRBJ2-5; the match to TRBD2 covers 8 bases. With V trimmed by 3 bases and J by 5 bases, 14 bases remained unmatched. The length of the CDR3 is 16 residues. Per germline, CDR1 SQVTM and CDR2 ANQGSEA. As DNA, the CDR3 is TGCAGCGTTGACGGCCTGACGGGAGGGGTGGGCGAGACCCAGTACTTC. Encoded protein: CSVDGLTGGVGETQYF.

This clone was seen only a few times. In DNA, the CDR3 is TGTGCCAGCAGCCTGACAGGAGATTCCTACAATGAGCAGTTCTTC. This translates into CASSLTGDSYNEQFF. The V call is TRBV4-2, the J call TRBJ2-1, with D maybe TRBD1 (6 bases). CDR1 and CDR2 from the germline V gene are LGHNA and YNFKEQ. The CDR3 extends over 15 amino acids. The V and J ends lost 4 bases and 1 base respectively, with 11 bases between them.

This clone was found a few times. CDR3 sequence reads: CASSSPLDFDSPLHF. The DNA of the CDR3 is TGTGCCAGCAGCTCCCCGCTCGACTTCGATTCACCCCTCCACTTT. The rearrangement links TRBV11-1 to TRBJ1-6, with D unclear. Trimming removed 4 bases from V and 8 bases from J, with 15 bases in between. The CDR3 loop spans 15 amino acids. Germline V lookup: CDR1 SGHAT, CDR2 FQDESV (reference sequence).

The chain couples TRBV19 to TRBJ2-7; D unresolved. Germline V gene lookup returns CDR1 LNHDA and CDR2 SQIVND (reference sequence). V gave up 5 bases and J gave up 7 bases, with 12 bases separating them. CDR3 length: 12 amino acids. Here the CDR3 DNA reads TGTGCCAGTAGTCAATCCCTTGGGGAGCAGTACTTC. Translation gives CASSQSLGEQYF.

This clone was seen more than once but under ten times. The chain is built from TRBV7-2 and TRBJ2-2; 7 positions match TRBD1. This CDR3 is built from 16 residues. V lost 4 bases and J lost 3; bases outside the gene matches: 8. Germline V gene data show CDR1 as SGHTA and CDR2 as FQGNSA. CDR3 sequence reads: CASSSRAGGYTGELFF. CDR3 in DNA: TGTGCCAGCAGCTCTAGGGCAGGGGGTTACACCGGGGAGCTGTTTTTT. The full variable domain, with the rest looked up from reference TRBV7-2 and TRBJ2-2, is GAGVSQSPSNKVTEKGKDVELRCDPISGHTALYWYRQSLGQGLEFLIYFQGNSAPDKSGLPSDRFSAERTGGSVSTLTIQRTQQEDSAVYLCASSSRAGGYTGELFFGEGSRLTVL.

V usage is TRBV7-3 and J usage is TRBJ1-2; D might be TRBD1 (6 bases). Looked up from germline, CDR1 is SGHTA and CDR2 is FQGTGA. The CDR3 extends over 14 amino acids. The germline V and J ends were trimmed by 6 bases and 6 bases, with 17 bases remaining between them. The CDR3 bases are TGTGCCAGCAGTCATTATGACTACAGGGATGGCTACACCTTC. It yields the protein CASSHYDYRDGYTF.

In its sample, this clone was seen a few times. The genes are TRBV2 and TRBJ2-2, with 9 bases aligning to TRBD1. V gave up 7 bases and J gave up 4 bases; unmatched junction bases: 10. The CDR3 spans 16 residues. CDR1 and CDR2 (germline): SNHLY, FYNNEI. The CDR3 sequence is CASTEGGTGLTGELFF. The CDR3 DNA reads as TGTGCCAGCACCGAGGGGGGGACAGGGCTCACCGGGGAGCTGTTTTTT.

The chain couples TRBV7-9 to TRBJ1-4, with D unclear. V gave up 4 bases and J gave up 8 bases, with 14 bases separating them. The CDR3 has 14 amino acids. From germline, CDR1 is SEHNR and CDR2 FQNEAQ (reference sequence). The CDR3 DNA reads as TGTGCCAGCAGCTGGGGAGTGGATATGGAAAAACTGTTTTTT. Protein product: CASSWGVDMEKLFF.

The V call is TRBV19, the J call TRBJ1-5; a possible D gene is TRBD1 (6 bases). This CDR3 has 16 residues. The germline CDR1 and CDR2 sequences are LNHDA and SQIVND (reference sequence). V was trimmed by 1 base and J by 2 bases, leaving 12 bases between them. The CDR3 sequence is CASSIVGRGGNQPQHF. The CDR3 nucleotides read TGTGCCAGTAGTATAGTTGGCAGGGGCGGCAATCAGCCCCAGCATTTT.

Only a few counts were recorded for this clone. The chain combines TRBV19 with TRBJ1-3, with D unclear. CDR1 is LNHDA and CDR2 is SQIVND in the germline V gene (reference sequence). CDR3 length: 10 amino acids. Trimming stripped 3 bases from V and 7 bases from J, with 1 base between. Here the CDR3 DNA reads TGTGCCAGTAGTATGAACACCATATATTTT. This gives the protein CASSMNTIYF.

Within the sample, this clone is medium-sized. CDR3 nucleotides: TGTGCCACCAGCAGCGAGGGAGGAGAGACCCAGTACTTC. Its translation: CATSSEGGETQYF. The V call is TRBV15, the J call TRBJ2-5; possible D gene TRBD2, 6 bases. CDR1 is LNHNV, CDR2 YYDKDF, per germline (reference sequence). The CDR3 is 13 amino acids. Trimming removed 3 bases from V and 4 bases from J, with 9 bases in between.

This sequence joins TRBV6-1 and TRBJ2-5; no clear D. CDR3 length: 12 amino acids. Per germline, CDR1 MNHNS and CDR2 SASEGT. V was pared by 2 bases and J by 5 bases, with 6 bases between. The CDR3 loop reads CASSEWVETQYF. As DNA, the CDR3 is TGTGCCAGCAGTGAATGGGTCGAGACCCAGTACTTC.

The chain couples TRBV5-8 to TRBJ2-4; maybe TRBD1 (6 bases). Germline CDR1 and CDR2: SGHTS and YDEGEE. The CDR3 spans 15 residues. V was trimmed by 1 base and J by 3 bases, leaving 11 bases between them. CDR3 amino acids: CASSLRGDIKNIQYF. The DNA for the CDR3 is TGTGCCAGCAGCTTGAGAGGGGACATCAAAAACATTCAGTACTTC.

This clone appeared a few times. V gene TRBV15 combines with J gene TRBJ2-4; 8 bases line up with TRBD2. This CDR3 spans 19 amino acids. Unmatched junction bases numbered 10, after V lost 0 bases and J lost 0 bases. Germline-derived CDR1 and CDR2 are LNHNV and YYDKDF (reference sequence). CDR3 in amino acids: CATSRDSAGAQLAKNIQYF. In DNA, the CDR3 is TGTGCCACCAGCAGAGATTCAGCGGGAGCTCAACTAGCCAAAAACATTCAGTACTTC.

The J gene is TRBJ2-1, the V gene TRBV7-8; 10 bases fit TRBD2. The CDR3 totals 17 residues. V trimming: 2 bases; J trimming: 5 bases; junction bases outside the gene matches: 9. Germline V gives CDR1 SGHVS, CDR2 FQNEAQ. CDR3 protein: CASSLKSLTSGHNEQFF. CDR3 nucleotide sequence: TGTGCCAGCAGCTTAAAAAGTTTGACTAGCGGGCACAATGAGCAGTTCTTC.

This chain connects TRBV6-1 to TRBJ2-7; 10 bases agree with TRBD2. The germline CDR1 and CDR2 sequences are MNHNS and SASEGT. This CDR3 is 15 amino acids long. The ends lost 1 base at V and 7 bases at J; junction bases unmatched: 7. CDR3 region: CASSEGLAGVQEQYF. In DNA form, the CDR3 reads TGTGCCAGCAGTGAAGGGCTAGCGGGAGTGCAGGAGCAGTACTTC.